The present entry profiles one TCR beta chain with its context. Antigen: not known. The sample belongs to a study of early T cells in non-severe SARS-CoV-2 infection. Findings and limits, study-wide: Matching results from VDJdb favored anti-spike CD8 responses, leaving private and CD4 specificities undetected.

Trimming removed 2 bases at V and 4 bases at J, with 14 bases between. The CDR3 covers 15 residues. CDR1 is SEHNR, CDR2 FQNEAQ, per germline (reference sequence). cDNA molecules, individually, were tagged with unique molecular identifiers. Each CDR3 protein gets one entry after TCRdb re-called the 5' RACE reads with MiXCR. In the table there are 95,000 to 120,000 distinct CDR3 sequences, about 12% of which are singletons. Specimen: whole blood. This TCR came from an adult who was a healthcare worker with PCR-confirmed SARS-CoV-2 infection or an uninfected control (not recorded which). This chain joins TRBV7-9 and TRBJ1-1; a possible D gene is TRBD1 (5 bases). The CDR3 DNA reads as TGTGCCAGCAGCTTAAGTTTCTCGGGGCTCACTGAAGCTTTCTTT. Translating gives CASSLSFSGLTEAFF. The full variable domain, rest sourced from reference TRBV7-9 and TRBJ1-1, is DTGVSQNPRHKITKRGQNVTFRCDPISEHNRLYWYRQTLGQGPEFLTYFQNEAQLEKSRLLSDRFSAERPKGSFSTLEIQRTEQGDSAMYLCASSLSFSGLTEAFFGQGTRLTVV.